The rows below give T cell receptor beta chains drawn from one sample of a study of T cell repertoires in cytomegalovirus infection. TCRdb processed the reads anew with MiXCR; each CDR3 protein has one entry. The sample contains hundreds of thousands of distinct CDR3 sequences, about 30% of which appear only once. These receptors lack a known antigen. The starting material was cultured PBMCs, obtained from culture after CMV antigen stimulation. These receptors were obtained from a human donor in good health (CMV status not recorded). Some clones in this sample may be carry-over from other donors' samples. Both conserved end residues are part of each CDR3. Each record gives: J gene, D gene, V gene, clone size, CDR3 DNA, CDR3 protein. D genes are given only for firm matches. Not every row has a clone size; where given, it reads once, few, many or a size class.

J gene: TRBJ1-4
D gene: NA
V gene: TRBV4-1
clone size: NA
CDR3 DNA: TGCGCCAGCAGCCAAGACGCGGATGGGGGTAATGAAAAACTGTTTTTT
CDR3 protein: CASSQDADGGNEKLFF

J gene: TRBJ2-7
D gene: NA
V gene: TRBV7-2
clone size: many
CDR3 DNA: TGTGCCAGCAGCTTATGGGACACAAGCTCCTACGAGCAGTACTTC
CDR3 protein: CASSLWDTSSYEQYF

J gene: TRBJ2-1
D gene: NA
V gene: TRBV4-1
clone size: NA
CDR3 DNA: TGCGCCAGCAGCCAAGTTTTGACTAGGGGCCATCAGCAGTTCTTC
CDR3 protein: CASSQVLTRGHQQFF

J gene: TRBJ1-1
D gene: NA
V gene: TRBV15
clone size: few
CDR3 DNA: TGTGCCACCAGCAGGAACAGCCATGGGGACACTGAAGCTTTCTTT
CDR3 protein: CATSRNSHGDTEAFF

J gene: TRBJ2-7
D gene: TRBD2
V gene: TRBV4-1
clone size: few
CDR3 DNA: TGCGCCAGCAGCCAAGATTGGGGACTAGCCTCCTACGAGCAGTACTTC
CDR3 protein: CASSQDWGLASYEQYF

J gene: TRBJ2-3
D gene: TRBD2
V gene: TRBV12-5
clone size: many
CDR3 DNA: TGTGCTAGTGGTTTGGTACCCCTAGCGGGAGCCCCCACAGATACGCAGTATTTT
CDR3 protein: CASGLVPLAGAPTDTQYF

J gene: TRBJ1-6
D gene: NA
V gene: TRBV2
clone size: NA
CDR3 DNA: TGTGCCAGCAGCGCGACGGCCTATAATTCACCCCTCCACTTT
CDR3 protein: CASSATAYNSPLHF

J gene: TRBJ2-1
D gene: NA
V gene: TRBV18
clone size: NA
CDR3 DNA: TGTGCCAGCTCACCACCGGCTCCAGCGTACAATGAGCAGTTCTTC
CDR3 protein: CASSPPAPAYNEQFF

J gene: TRBJ1-4
D gene: NA
V gene: TRBV6-8
clone size: few
CDR3 DNA: TGTGCCAGCCGGCAGGTTAATGAAAAACTGTTTTTT
CDR3 protein: CASRQVNEKLFF

J gene: TRBJ2-4
D gene: TRBD2
V gene: TRBV6-2/TRBV6-3
clone size: few
CDR3 DNA: TGTGCCAGCAGTTACCCGGCGACTAGCGGGAGGGATGCCAAAAACATTCAGTACTTC
CDR3 protein: CASSYPATSGRDAKNIQYF

J gene: TRBJ2-2
D gene: NA
V gene: TRBV27
clone size: NA
CDR3 DNA: TGTGCCAGCAGTTCGATCAAGGGGGGCATCGACACCGGGGAGCTGTTTTTT
CDR3 protein: CASSSIKGGIDTGELFF

J gene: TRBJ2-7
D gene: NA
V gene: TRBV11-2
clone size: few
CDR3 DNA: TGTGCCAGCAGCCGACAAAGGGGTCTTATGTACGAGCAGTACTTC
CDR3 protein: CASSRQRGLMYEQYF

J gene: TRBJ2-3
D gene: NA
V gene: TRBV6-2/TRBV6-3
clone size: NA
CDR3 DNA: TGTGCCAGCAGTTCCCCCCCCTGGACCTCGCCAGATACGCAGTATTTT
CDR3 protein: CASSSPPWTSPDTQYF

J gene: TRBJ2-7
D gene: TRBD1
V gene: TRBV28
clone size: NA
CDR3 DNA: TGTGCCAGCAGCGAAACGGGACAGGGGTTGATCGAGCAGTACTTC
CDR3 protein: CASSETGQGLIEQYF

J gene: TRBJ1-1
D gene: NA
V gene: TRBV12-5
clone size: few
CDR3 DNA: TGTGCTAGTGGTTTGGTACTCTCGGGACACATGAACACTGAAGCTTTCTTT
CDR3 protein: CASGLVLSGHMNTEAFF

J gene: TRBJ1-6
D gene: TRBD1
V gene: TRBV7-2
clone size: few
CDR3 DNA: TGTGCCGGGAGGACAGGGGGTTCGCCCCTCCACTTT
CDR3 protein: CAGRTGGSPLHF

J gene: TRBJ2-3
D gene: NA
V gene: TRBV7-6
clone size: many
CDR3 DNA: TGTGCCAGCAGCTTGGGCCCGGCGGCAGATACGCAGTATTTT
CDR3 protein: CASSLGPAADTQYF

J gene: TRBJ2-1
D gene: NA
V gene: TRBV7-2
clone size: few
CDR3 DNA: TGTGCCAGCAGCCGTCAGGCAAGGGGTTACAATGAGCAGTTCTTC
CDR3 protein: CASSRQARGYNEQFF

J gene: TRBJ1-1
D gene: NA
V gene: TRBV12-3/TRBV12-4
clone size: many
CDR3 DNA: TGTGCCAGCAGTTTTGAGGGGGGAGGCACTGAAGCTTTCTTT
CDR3 protein: CASSFEGGGTEAFF